One and the same sample provided the 21 T cell receptor beta chains below, sequenced in a study of neoadjuvant anti-PD-1 for oral cavity cancer. Measured with immunoSEQ multiplex PCR; TCRdb has only the in-frame clones, and not every one. The sample holds around 81,000 clones; approximately 84% are singletons and the top ten take over 2.5%. Specimen: PBMCs, collected before nivolumab (anti-PD-1) treatment. The receptors stem from a person between 40 and 79 years old with oral cavity squamous cell carcinoma.

This clone turned up a few times. DNA for the CDR3: TGTGCCAGTAGTTCTGTGGACAGGGGTGGTGAGCAGTACTTC. The encoded protein is CASSSVDRGGEQYF. This chain connects TRBV19 to TRBJ2-7; TRBD1 matches at 9 bases. The CDR3 runs 14 residues. Trimming cost V 5 bases and J 7 bases; bases outside gene matches: 9. Germline loops: CDR1 LNHDA, CDR2 SQIVND (reference sequence).

This chain joins TRBV2 and TRBJ1-5; TRBD1 matches at 8 bases. CDR3 size: 14 residues. V dropped 5 bases and J dropped 4; count of bases not matched to a gene: 4. Germline lookup yields CDR1 SNHLY and CDR2 FYNNEI. The CDR3 here is CASSRTGINQPQHF. Here the CDR3 DNA reads TGTGCCAGCAGTCGGACAGGGATAAATCAGCCCCAGCATTTT.

The V call is TRBV10-2, the J call TRBJ2-4; TRBD2 matches at 9 bases. This CDR3 spans 18 amino acids. J lost 0 bases, V lost 0 bases, and 6 bases had no gene match. The germline V gene has CDR1 WSHSY and CDR2 SAAADI. CDR3 sequence: CASSESALAGIAKNIQYF. The CDR3 region has the DNA TGCGCCAGCAGTGAGTCAGCGCTAGCGGGGATAGCCAAAAACATTCAGTACTTC.

The chain has TRBV6-1 and TRBJ2-1, with 10 bases aligning to TRBD2. Germline CDR1 MNHNS, CDR2 SASEGT. Germline trimming cut 7 bases from V and 11 bases from J; bases unmatched to any gene: 11. CDR3 size: 14 residues. The CDR3 sequence: CASTRTSGGGKQFF. The CDR3 coding sequence is TGTGCCAGCACTAGGACTAGCGGAGGGGGAAAGCAGTTCTTC.

V and J are TRBV6-1 and TRBJ2-2; no firm D call. In germline, CDR1 is MNHNS, CDR2 SASEGT. Trimming took off 10 bases at V and 2 bases at J, with 14 bases between the two ends. The CDR3 spans 14 residues. The CDR3 is CATSGVLNTGELFF. As DNA, the CDR3 is TGTGCCACCTCAGGAGTGCTCAACACCGGGGAGCTGTTTTTT.

This clone was seen once. This sequence joins TRBV29-1 and TRBJ1-3; TRBD1 is a possible D gene (6 bases). From germline, CDR1 is SQVTM and CDR2 ANQGSEA. Trimming cost V 5 bases and J 1 base, with 9 bases left between them. The CDR3 is 13 amino acids. DNA for the CDR3: TGCAGCGTTCTGAGGGGGTCTGGAAACACCATATATTTT. Protein: CSVLRGSGNTIYF.

The chain has TRBV5-4 and TRBJ2-7; 10 bases agree with TRBD1. Germline trimming cut 4 bases from V and 3 bases from J; bases unmatched to any gene: 7. The CDR3 runs to 15 residues. Germline V gene lookup returns CDR1 SGHNT and CDR2 YYREEE (reference sequence). Here the CDR3 DNA reads TGTGCCAGCAGCCCCGGGACAGGGGTGCTCTACGAGCAGTACTTC. This translates into CASSPGTGVLYEQYF.

The chain uses TRBV19 and TRBJ2-1; D is unresolved. Deletions cut 4 bases from V and 6 bases from J, with 10 bases between. Germline CDR1 is LNHDA and CDR2 is SQIVND (reference sequence). The CDR3 loop spans 13 amino acids. CDR3 in amino acids: CASSRLDLNEQFF. The CDR3 DNA is TGTGCCAGTAGTAGACTGGACCTCAATGAGCAGTTCTTC.

The chain links TRBV7-9 to TRBJ1-5, with 8 bases fitting TRBD1. Looked up from germline, CDR1 is SEHNR and CDR2 is FQNEAQ (reference sequence). Trimming at V came to 8 bases and at J to 3 bases, leaving 12 bases not matched to a gene. The CDR3 is made up of 16 amino acids. The CDR3, as DNA: TGTGCCAGCGGCCCTACCGGGACAGGAAACAATCAGCCCCAGCATTTT. Translation: CASGPTGTGNNQPQHF.

The V call is TRBV6-5, the J call TRBJ1-3; no reliable D call. With 7 bases removed from V and 2 bases from J, the gap between germline ends came to 15 bases. Germline values: CDR1 MNHEY, CDR2 SVGAGI. The CDR3 has 15 residues. The CDR3 sequence: CASKRSSGAGNTIYF. The CDR3 DNA follows: TGTGCCAGCAAACGATCAAGCGGAGCTGGAAACACCATATATTTT.

This clone was seen a single time. The chain employs TRBV9 and TRBJ2-2; TRBD2 matches 8 bases. Germline trimming cut 2 bases from V and 7 bases from J; bases unmatched to any gene: 1. The length of the CDR3 is 13 residues. Germline V gene lookup returns CDR1 SGDLS and CDR2 YYNGEE. The CDR3 sequence: CASSVGTSGELFF. CDR3 in DNA: TGTGCCAGCAGCGTGGGGACTAGCGGGGAGCTGTTTTTT.

The chain couples TRBV6-5 to TRBJ1-1, with D perhaps matching TRBD1 (5 bases). From germline, CDR1 is MNHEY and CDR2 SVGAGI. V lost 2 bases to trimming and J lost 3 bases, with 10 bases between them. This CDR3 is 14 amino acids long. The CDR3 sequence: CASSYTRGDTEAFF. In DNA, the CDR3 is TGTGCCAGCAGTTACACGAGGGGAGACACTGAAGCTTTCTTT.

This chain joins TRBV19 and TRBJ1-2; 7 bases are a match to TRBD1. This CDR3 spans 13 amino acids. CDR1 is LNHDA and CDR2 is SQIVND in the germline V gene (reference sequence). Unmatched junction bases numbered 6, after V lost 4 bases and J lost 7 bases. CDR3 residues: CASSSQTGIGYTF. The CDR3 DNA sequence: TGTGCCAGTAGTAGCCAGACAGGGATTGGCTACACCTTC.

This chain joins TRBV10-1 and TRBJ2-5; D might be TRBD2 (5 bases). Germline assignment: CDR1 WNHNN and CDR2 SYGVQD (reference sequence). There are 15 residues in the CDR3. The V end lost 2 bases, the J end lost 4 bases, and 14 bases lay between the germline ends. CDR3 amino acids: CASSEGLAGVETQYF. The CDR3 DNA reads TGCGCCAGCAGTGAGGGTCTAGCTGGGGTAGAGACCCAGTACTTC.

This clone was counted a single time. This chain uses TRBV11-3 with TRBJ2-3; 8 bases fit TRBD2. The germline V gene has CDR1 SGHNT and CDR2 YENEEA. The CDR3 has 15 residues. After removal of 0 bases from V and 5 bases from J, the junction contained 4 bases not matched to a gene. CDR3 protein: CASSLDGTRGDTQYF. CDR3 DNA sequence: TGTGCCAGCAGCTTAGATGGGACTAGAGGAGATACGCAGTATTTT. Full variable domain (remainder filled in from reference TRBV11-3 and TRBJ2-3): EAGVVQSPRYKIIEKKQPVAFWCNPISGHNTLYWYLQNLGQGPELLIRYENEEAVDDSQLPKDRFSAERLKGVDSTLKIQPAELGDSAVYLCASSLDGTRGDTQYFGPGTRLTVL.

V and J are TRBV2 and TRBJ1-5; 7 bases align to TRBD1. Germline trimming cut 2 bases from V and 5 bases from J; bases unmatched to any gene: 6. There are 15 residues in the CDR3. Looked up from germline, CDR1 is SNHLY and CDR2 is FYNNEI. CDR3 residues: CASSELRGGDQPQHF. DNA for the CDR3: TGTGCCAGCAGTGAACTCAGGGGGGGGGATCAGCCCCAGCATTTT. The full variable domain, rest sourced from reference TRBV2 and TRBJ1-5, is EPEVTQTPSHQVTQMGQEVILRCVPISNHLYFYWYRQILGQKVEFLVSFYNNEISEKSEIFDDQFSVERPDGSNFTLKIRSTKLEDSAMYFCASSELRGGDQPQHFGDGTRLSIL.

The CDR3, as DNA: TGTGCCAGCAGTTTGGGTTGGGGGGCCGATCAGCCCCAGCATTTT. Amino acids: CASSLGWGADQPQHF. The chain uses TRBV27 and TRBJ1-5; possible D gene TRBD1, 6 bases. V was trimmed by 3 bases and J by 5 bases, leaving 14 bases between them. The CDR3 loop spans 15 amino acids. CDR1 MNHEY and CDR2 SMNVEV come from the germline V gene (reference sequence).

The genes are TRBV2 and TRBJ2-2; no clear D. Germline V lookup: CDR1 SNHLY, CDR2 FYNNEI. This CDR3 comprises 14 residues. Trimming took 3 bases from V and 5 from J, leaving 10 bases between them. CDR3 loop: CASSDARVTGELFF. DNA for the CDR3: TGTGCCAGCAGTGATGCTAGGGTGACCGGGGAGCTGTTTTTT.

This clone has a single count. The chain uses TRBV2 and TRBJ2-7, with 9 bases fitting TRBD2. The CDR3 is made up of 14 amino acids. The junction had 0 bases not matched to a gene; V was cut back by 3 bases and J by 0 bases. Germline V gene lookup returns CDR1 SNHLY and CDR2 FYNNEI. The CDR3 here is CASSDSGSSYEQYF. The CDR3 bases are TGTGCCAGCAGTGATAGCGGGAGCTCCTACGAGCAGTACTTC. Full variable domain (missing parts from reference TRBV2 and TRBJ2-7): EPEVTQTPSHQVTQMGQEVILRCVPISNHLYFYWYRQILGQKVEFLVSFYNNEISEKSEIFDDQFSVERPDGSNFTLKIRSTKLEDSAMYFCASSDSGSSYEQYFGPGTRLTVT.

The chain links TRBV30 to TRBJ1-1; TRBD1 matches at 11 bases. CDR1 and CDR2 from the germline V gene are GTSNPN and SVGIG (reference sequence). The V segment lost 0 bases and the J segment 0 bases; nucleotides outside the gene matches: 6. CDR3 size: 17 residues. This CDR3 is CAWSVLRTGGLNTEAFF. DNA for the CDR3: TGTGCCTGGAGTGTACTTCGGACAGGGGGCTTGAACACTGAAGCTTTCTTT.

In its sample, this clone was seen once. This chain connects TRBV4-1 to TRBJ1-4, with no clear D. Trimming removed 4 bases from V and 0 bases from J, with 12 bases in between. The V gene's germline CDR1 is MGHRA and CDR2 YSYEKL. The CDR3 runs to 16 residues. CDR3 in DNA: TGCGCCAGCAGCCGAAATCCAAGTGCAACTAATGAAAAACTGTTTTTT. Translation gives CASSRNPSATNEKLFF.